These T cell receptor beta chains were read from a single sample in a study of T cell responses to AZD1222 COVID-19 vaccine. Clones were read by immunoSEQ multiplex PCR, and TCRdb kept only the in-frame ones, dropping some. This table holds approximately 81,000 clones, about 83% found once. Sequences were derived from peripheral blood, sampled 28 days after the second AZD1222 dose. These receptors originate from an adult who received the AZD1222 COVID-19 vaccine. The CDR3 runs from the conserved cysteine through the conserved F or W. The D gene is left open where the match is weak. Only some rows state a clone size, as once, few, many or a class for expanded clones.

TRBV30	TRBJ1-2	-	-	CAWTPVQDNYGYTF	TGTGCCTGGACCCCGGTACAGGATAACTATGGCTACACCTTC
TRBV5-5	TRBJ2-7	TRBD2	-	CASSPETGLAGDEQYF	TGTGCCAGCAGTCCAGAAACGGGACTAGCAGGTGACGAGCAGTACTTC
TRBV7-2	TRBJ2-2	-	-	CASSLVRNTGELFF	TGTGCCAGCAGCTTAGTGCGGAACACCGGGGAGCTGTTTTTT
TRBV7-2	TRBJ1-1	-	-	CASSLGYGVNTEAFF	TGTGCCAGCAGCTTAGGGTATGGGGTGAACACTGAAGCTTTCTTT
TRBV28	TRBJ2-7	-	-	CASSLLEGPSYEQYF	TGTGCCAGCAGTTTATTGGAGGGGCCCTCCTACGAGCAGTACTTC
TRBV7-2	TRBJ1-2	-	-	CASSFRGFNYGYTF	TGTGCCAGCAGCTTCAGGGGATTTAACTATGGCTACACCTTC
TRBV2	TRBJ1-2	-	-	CASSEAVGTYGYTF	TGTGCCAGCAGTGAAGCGGTGGGGACCTATGGCTACACCTTC
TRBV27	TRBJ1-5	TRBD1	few	CASSPSSWTGGRPQHF	TGTGCCAGCAGTCCATCATCATGGACAGGGGGTAGGCCCCAGCATTTT
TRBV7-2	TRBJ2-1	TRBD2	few	CASSLEGTSGRFYNEQFF	TGTGCCAGCAGCCTAGAGGGGACTAGCGGGAGATTCTACAATGAGCAGTTCTTC
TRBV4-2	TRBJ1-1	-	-	CASSQDIAQGWSLSEAFF	TGTGCCAGCAGCCAAGATATCGCGCAGGGATGGTCTCTATCTGAAGCTTTCTTT
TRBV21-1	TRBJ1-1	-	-	CASSFGTGGTDTEAFF	TGTGCCAGCAGCTTCGGGACAGGGGGCACGGACACTGAAGCTTTCTTT
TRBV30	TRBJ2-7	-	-	CAWSVISYEQYF	TGTGCCTGGAGTGTAATCAGCTACGAGCAGTACTTC
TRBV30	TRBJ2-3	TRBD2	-	CAWSFQLTSGRASTQYF	TGTGCCTGGAGTTTCCAACTAACTAGCGGGAGGGCCAGTACGCAGTATTTT
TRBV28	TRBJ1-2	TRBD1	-	CASSLLPGQGDGYTF	TGTGCCAGCAGTCTCTTACCGGGACAGGGCGATGGCTACACCTTC
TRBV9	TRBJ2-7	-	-	CASSPHGSPGEQYF	TGTGCCAGCAGCCCCCATGGGAGCCCCGGGGAGCAGTACTTC
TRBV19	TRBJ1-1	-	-	CASSTGQGGKTEAFF	TGTGCCAGTAGTACTGGTCAGGGCGGAAAAACTGAAGCTTTCTTT
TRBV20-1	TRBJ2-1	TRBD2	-	CSASGYNRRGRPTYNEQFF	TGCAGTGCTAGTGGGTATAACCGCCGCGGGAGGCCAACCTACAATGAGCAGTTCTTC
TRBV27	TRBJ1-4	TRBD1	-	CASSPPRGRGEKLFF	TGTGCCAGCAGTCCACCCAGGGGGCGCGGTGAAAAACTGTTTTTT
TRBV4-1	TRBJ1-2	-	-	CASSQAGRANYGYTF	TGCGCCAGCAGCCAAGCGGGGCGAGCTAACTATGGCTACACCTTC
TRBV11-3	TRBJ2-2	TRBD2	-	CASSLASGSRTGELFF	TGTGCCAGCAGCTTAGCTAGCGGGAGCCGCACCGGGGAGCTGTTTTTT
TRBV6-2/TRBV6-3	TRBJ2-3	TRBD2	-	CASSPGLAGTDTQYF	TGTGCCAGCAGTCCAGGACTAGCCGGGACAGATACGCAGTATTTT
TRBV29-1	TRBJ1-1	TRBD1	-	CSAGQGNTEAFF	TGCAGCGCCGGACAGGGGAACACTGAAGCTTTCTTT
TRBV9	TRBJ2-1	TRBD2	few	CASSTGTSGRANEQFF	TGTGCCAGCAGCACGGGGACTAGCGGGAGGGCCAATGAGCAGTTCTTC
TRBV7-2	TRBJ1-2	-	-	CASSLGGATGTF	TGTGCCAGCAGCTTAGGGGGGGCCACGGGCACCTTC